A single sample gave rise to the 12 T cell receptor beta chains below, sequenced in a study of blood T cell repertoires in COVID-19. This table comes from immunoSEQ multiplex PCR, and its TCRdb copy is limited to in-frame clones, with some not included. The repertoire has around 75,000 clones, roughly 90% of them found once; the top ten carry just over 2.5%. Input material: peripheral blood. Every receptor here comes from a human donor in a cohort sampled during active COVID-19.

As to this clone: The sample contains more than one DNA sequence encoding this CDR3. The J gene is TRBJ2-7, the V gene TRBV27, with 10 bases fitting TRBD2. V gave up 8 bases and J gave up 0 bases; unmatched junction bases: 1. The germline CDR1 and CDR2 sequences are MNHEY and SMNVEV (reference sequence). This CDR3 spans 13 amino acids. This chain's CDR3 is CASRTSGSYEQYF. DNA for the CDR3: TGTGCCAGCCGGACTAGCGGCTCCTACGAGCAGTACTTC.

This rearrangement joins TRBV3-1 (or the pseudogene TRBV3-2) to TRBJ1-2; D may be TRBD1 (6 bases). This CDR3 has 15 residues. Germline lookup yields CDR1 LGHDT and CDR2 YNNKEL (reference sequence). Trimming took off 4 bases at V and 0 bases at J, with 12 bases between the two ends. CDR3 loop: CASSRGQYSNYGYTF. CDR3 nucleotide sequence: TGTGCCAGCAGCCGAGGACAGTATTCTAACTATGGCTACACCTTC.

The V gene is TRBV29-1, the J gene TRBJ1-2; D not certain. V was shortened by 6 bases and J by 3 bases, with 8 bases between the two germline ends. Germline V gene data show CDR1 as SQVTM and CDR2 as ANQGSEA. The CDR3 length is 11 residues. The CDR3 DNA sequence: TGCAGCGTCAGGTCGGACTATGGCTACACCTTC. This codes for CSVRSDYGYTF.

The rearrangement uses TRBV15 and TRBJ1-6; no definite D call. Germline CDR1 is LNHNV and CDR2 is YYDKDF (reference sequence). The V and J ends lost 6 bases and 8 bases respectively, with 14 bases between them. The CDR3 is made up of 14 amino acids. The CDR3 here is CATRVPGRDSPLHF. CDR3 DNA sequence: TGTGCCACCAGGGTACCGGGGAGGGATTCACCCCTCCACTTT.

The chain links TRBV6-2 or TRBV6-3 to TRBJ2-3; 10 bases map to TRBD2. The CDR3 is 15 amino acids. CDR1 MNHEY and CDR2 SVGEGT come from the germline V gene. J was trimmed by 4 bases and V by 2 bases; bases with no gene match: 3. CDR3: CASSYKGLAADTQYF. The CDR3, as DNA: TGTGCCAGCAGTTACAAAGGACTAGCGGCAGATACGCAGTATTTT.

This clone was detected only once. The chain recombines TRBV5-1 with TRBJ2-3; 7 bases line up with TRBD1. This CDR3 contains 14 residues. The J segment lost 2 bases and the V segment lost 4 bases, leaving 4 bases of the junction unmatched. Germline V gives CDR1 SGHRS, CDR2 YFSETQ. For the CDR3, the DNA is TGCGCCAGCAGCGAGGGACAGCACACAGATACGCAGTATTTT. Amino acid sequence: CASSEGQHTDTQYF.

The rearrangement links TRBV5-4 to TRBJ1-1; 9 nucleotides align to TRBD1. The CDR3 is 15 amino acids. The V segment lost 0 bases and the J segment 9 bases; nucleotides outside the gene matches: 9. Germline loops: CDR1 SGHNT, CDR2 YYREEE (reference sequence). The CDR3, as DNA: TGTGCCAGCAGCTTGGAACAACAGGGGGCTCTTAAAGCTTTCTTT. It codes for CASSLEQQGALKAFF.

The J gene is TRBJ2-1, the V gene TRBV24-1, with D possibly matching TRBD2 (5 bases). This CDR3 comprises 13 residues. Germline-derived CDR1 and CDR2 are KGHDR and SFDVKD. The ends were cut back, 1 base at V and 15 bases at J, with 15 bases in the middle. CDR3 DNA sequence: TGTGCCACCAGTGATTTTAACGGGGAAGGTCGGTTCTTC. This encodes CATSDFNGEGRFF.

The chain recombines TRBV9 with TRBJ2-5; possibly TRBD1 for D (6 bases). Trimming left V 4 bases short and J 3 bases short, with 10 bases between. Per germline, CDR1 SGDLS and CDR2 YYNGEE. The CDR3 extends over 13 amino acids. The CDR3 coding sequence is TGTGCCAGCAGCTTCTCAGGGGAAGAGACCCAGTACTTC. This encodes CASSFSGEETQYF. Together with reference TRBV9 and TRBJ2-5, the CDR3 gives the full variable domain: DSGVTQTPKHLITATGQRVTLRCSPRSGDLSVYWYQQSLDQGLQFLIQYYNGEERAKGNILERFSAQQFPDLHSELNLSSLELGDSALYFCASSFSGEETQYFGPGTRLLVL.

CDR3 residues: CASSPAGDEQYF. The CDR3 DNA follows: TGTGCCAGCAGCCCTGCGGGGGACGAGCAGTACTTC. The J gene is TRBJ2-7, the V gene TRBV4-2, with 7 bases identical to TRBD2. The germline CDR1 and CDR2 sequences are LGHNA and YNFKEQ. There are 12 residues in the CDR3. The V segment lost 4 bases and the J segment 5 bases; nucleotides outside the gene matches: 2.

The V and J genes are TRBV7-2 and TRBJ1-4; no definite D call. CDR1 SGHTA and CDR2 FQGNSA come from the germline V gene. The CDR3 has 13 residues. Trimming cost V 3 bases and J 14 bases, with 16 bases left between them. The CDR3 spells CASSFIIGEQLFF. The CDR3 nucleotides are TGTGCCAGCAGCTTTATTATTGGGGAGCAGCTGTTTTTT.

In its sample, this clone was seen once. This chain links TRBV6-2 or TRBV6-3 with TRBJ1-1; the D gene is possibly TRBD1 (6 bases). V was cut by 5 bases and J by 0 bases, with 16 bases left in between. Germline CDR1 reads MNHEY; CDR2 reads SVGEGT. The CDR3 runs to 16 residues. Written as DNA, the CDR3 is TGTGCCAGCAGTACCCGGGACATGACCATGAACACTGAAGCTTTCTTT. It translates to CASSTRDMTMNTEAFF.